This T cell receptor (beta chain) was documented in a study of T cell responses to AZD1222 COVID-19 vaccine. This CDR3 has 16 amino acids. CDR1 is MNHEY, CDR2 SVGAGI, per germline. V shed 0 bases and J shed 1 base, with 9 bases lying between them. Measured with immunoSEQ multiplex PCR; TCRdb has only the in-frame clones, and not every one. The sample has 140,000 to 150,000 clones; 88% are singletons. The receptor was derived from an adult who received the MenACWY meningococcal vaccine as a control. The sample consisted of peripheral blood, taken 28 days after the second dose of the MenACWY control vaccine. V usage is TRBV6-5 and J usage is TRBJ1-4; a weak D match, TRBD1 (5 bases). CDR3 loop: CASSYSRQGTNEKLFF. In DNA form, the CDR3 reads TGTGCCAGCAGTTACTCCCGGCAGGGAACTAATGAAAAACTGTTTTTT.